The 5 T cell receptor beta chains below were found in one sample sequenced in a study of chemoradiotherapy in HPV16-positive cancers. Assay used: immunoSEQ multiplex PCR; TCRdb lists only in-frame clones, some missing. The table lists fewer than 4,000 clones, approximately 80% of them singletons. Sampling was carried out from a patient who underwent chemoradiotherapy. The receptors come from a human donor with HPV-associated anogenital cancer.

V and J are TRBV2 and TRBJ2-2, with D unclear. Germline V gives CDR1 SNHLY, CDR2 FYNNEI. V was clipped by 2 bases and J by 7 bases, with 5 bases between them. This CDR3 has 12 amino acids. CDR3 sequence: CASSEHVGELFF. CDR3 sequence (DNA): TGTGCCAGCAGTGAACATGTCGGGGAGCTGTTTTTT.

This chain uses TRBV5-6 with TRBJ1-1; D not resolved. This CDR3 contains 13 residues. V lost 0 bases and J 2 bases, leaving 5 bases between the germline ends. Per germline, CDR1 SGHDT and CDR2 YYEEEE. In DNA, the CDR3 is TGTGCCAGCAGCTTGGAGGGAAACACTGAAGCTTTCTTT. Encoded protein: CASSLEGNTEAFF.

V and J are TRBV18 and TRBJ1-1; a possible D gene is TRBD1 (5 bases). Trimming removed 4 bases from V and 7 bases from J, with 10 bases in between. Germline CDR1 KGHSH, CDR2 LQKENI. The CDR3 consists of 12 residues. This CDR3 reads CASSQRGFEAFF. CDR3 DNA sequence: TGTGCCAGCTCACAGAGGGGCTTTGAAGCTTTCTTT.

The J gene is TRBJ1-2, the V gene TRBV6-4; TRBD1 matches 8 bases. V dropped 4 bases and J dropped 8; count of bases not matched to a gene: 18. CDR1 and CDR2 from the germline V gene are MRHNA and SNTAGT. This CDR3 spans 17 amino acids. For the CDR3, the DNA is TGTGCCAGCAGTGCCCCCAGGCTGACAGGGGCCTTGAGGGGCTACACCTTC. Translating gives CASSAPRLTGALRGYTF.

The chain is built from TRBV21-1 and TRBJ2-1. TRBV21-1 is designated a pseudogene. The CDR3 has 17 amino acids. The CDR3 DNA sequence: TGTGCCAGCAGCAAAGATCTCAACAGGGAGGTTTGGAATGAGCAGTTCTTC. It yields the protein CASSKDLNREVWNEQFF.